This T cell receptor beta chain was identified during a study of beta chain features in type 1 diabetes. The isolated RNA, all of it, was reverse transcribed, so expressed TCRB transcripts were what got sequenced. The repertoire was sequenced with immunoSEQ multiplex PCR; TCRdb's copy has only in-frame clones and lacks some. This table has around 340,000 clones, around 9% appearing once. Study-wide findings and caveats: Shorter TCRB CDR3s, moderately but significantly so, marked every one of the four CD4+ subsets in Type 1 diabetes patients.

The CDR3 covers 13 residues. Trimming cost V 0 bases and J 5 bases, with 8 bases left between them. CDR1 is SGHDT, CDR2 YYEEEE, per germline. On this clone itself: Its antigen is not known.

The chain carries TRBV5-6 and TRBJ2-5; unclear D gene. Sequenced material: central memory CD4+ T cells from blood. This sequence was found in a man aged 25 to 40 with type 1 diabetes. The CDR3 spells CASSLGRTETQYF. CDR3 sequence (DNA): TGTGCCAGCAGCTTGGGCAGGACCGAGACCCAGTACTTC.